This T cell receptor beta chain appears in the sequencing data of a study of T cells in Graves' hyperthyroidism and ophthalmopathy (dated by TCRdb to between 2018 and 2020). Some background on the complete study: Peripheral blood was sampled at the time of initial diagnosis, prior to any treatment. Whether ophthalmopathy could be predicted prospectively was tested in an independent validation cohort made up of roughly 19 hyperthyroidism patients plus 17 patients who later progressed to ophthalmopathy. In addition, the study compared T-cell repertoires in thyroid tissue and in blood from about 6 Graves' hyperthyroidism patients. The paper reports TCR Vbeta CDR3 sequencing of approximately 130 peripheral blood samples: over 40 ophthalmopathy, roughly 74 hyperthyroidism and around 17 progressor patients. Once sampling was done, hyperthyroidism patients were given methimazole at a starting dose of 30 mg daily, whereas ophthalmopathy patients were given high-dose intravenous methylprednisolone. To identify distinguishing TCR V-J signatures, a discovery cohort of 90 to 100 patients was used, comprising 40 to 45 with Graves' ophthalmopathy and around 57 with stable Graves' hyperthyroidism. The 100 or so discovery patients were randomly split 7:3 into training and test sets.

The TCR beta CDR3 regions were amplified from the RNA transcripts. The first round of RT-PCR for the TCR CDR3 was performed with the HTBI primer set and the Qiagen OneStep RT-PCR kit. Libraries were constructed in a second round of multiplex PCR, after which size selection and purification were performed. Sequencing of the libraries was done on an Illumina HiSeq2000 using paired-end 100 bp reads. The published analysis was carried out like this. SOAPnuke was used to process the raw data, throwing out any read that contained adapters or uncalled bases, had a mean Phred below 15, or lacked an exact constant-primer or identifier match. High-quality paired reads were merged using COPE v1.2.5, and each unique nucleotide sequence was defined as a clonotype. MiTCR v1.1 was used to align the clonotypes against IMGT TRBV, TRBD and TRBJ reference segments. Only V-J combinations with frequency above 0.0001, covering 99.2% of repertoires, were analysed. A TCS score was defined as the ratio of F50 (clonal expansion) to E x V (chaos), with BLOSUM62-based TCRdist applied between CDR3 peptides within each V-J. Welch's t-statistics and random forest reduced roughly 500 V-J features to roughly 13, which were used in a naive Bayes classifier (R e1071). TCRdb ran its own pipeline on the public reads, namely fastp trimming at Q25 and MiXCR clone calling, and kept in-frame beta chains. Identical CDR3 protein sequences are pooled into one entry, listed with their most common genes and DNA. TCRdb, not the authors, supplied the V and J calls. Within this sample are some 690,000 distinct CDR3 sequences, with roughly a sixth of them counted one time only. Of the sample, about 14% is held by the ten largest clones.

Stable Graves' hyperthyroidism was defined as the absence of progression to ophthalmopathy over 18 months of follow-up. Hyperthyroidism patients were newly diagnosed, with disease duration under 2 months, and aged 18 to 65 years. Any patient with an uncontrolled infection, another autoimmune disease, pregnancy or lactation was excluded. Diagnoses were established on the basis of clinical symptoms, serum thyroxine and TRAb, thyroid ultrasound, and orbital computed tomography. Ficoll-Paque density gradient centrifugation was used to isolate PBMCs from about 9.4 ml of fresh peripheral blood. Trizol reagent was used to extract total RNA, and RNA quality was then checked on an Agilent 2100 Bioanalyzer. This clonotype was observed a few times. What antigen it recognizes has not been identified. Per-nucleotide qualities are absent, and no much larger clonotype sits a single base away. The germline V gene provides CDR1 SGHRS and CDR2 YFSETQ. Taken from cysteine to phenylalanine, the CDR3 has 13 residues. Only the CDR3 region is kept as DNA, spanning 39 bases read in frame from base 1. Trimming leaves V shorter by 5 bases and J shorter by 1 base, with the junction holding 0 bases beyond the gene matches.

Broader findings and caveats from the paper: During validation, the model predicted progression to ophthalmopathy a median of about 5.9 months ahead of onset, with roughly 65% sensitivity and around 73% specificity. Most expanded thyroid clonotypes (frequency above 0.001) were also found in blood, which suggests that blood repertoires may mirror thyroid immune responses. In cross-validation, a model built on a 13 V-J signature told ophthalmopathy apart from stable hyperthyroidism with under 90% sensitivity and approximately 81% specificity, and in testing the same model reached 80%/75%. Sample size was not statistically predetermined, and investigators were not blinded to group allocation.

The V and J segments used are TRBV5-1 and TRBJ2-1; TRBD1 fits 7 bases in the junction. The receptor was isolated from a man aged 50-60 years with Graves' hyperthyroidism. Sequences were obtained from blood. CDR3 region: CASRQGSYNEQFF. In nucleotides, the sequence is TGCGCCAGCAGACAGGGGTCCTACAATGAGCAGTTCTTC. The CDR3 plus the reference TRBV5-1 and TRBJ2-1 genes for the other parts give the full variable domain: KAGVTQTPRYLIKTRGQQVTLSCSPISGHRSVSWYQQTPGQGLQFLFEYFSETQRNKGNFPGRFSGRQFSNSRSEMNVSTLELGDSALYLCASRQGSYNEQFFGPGTRLTVL.